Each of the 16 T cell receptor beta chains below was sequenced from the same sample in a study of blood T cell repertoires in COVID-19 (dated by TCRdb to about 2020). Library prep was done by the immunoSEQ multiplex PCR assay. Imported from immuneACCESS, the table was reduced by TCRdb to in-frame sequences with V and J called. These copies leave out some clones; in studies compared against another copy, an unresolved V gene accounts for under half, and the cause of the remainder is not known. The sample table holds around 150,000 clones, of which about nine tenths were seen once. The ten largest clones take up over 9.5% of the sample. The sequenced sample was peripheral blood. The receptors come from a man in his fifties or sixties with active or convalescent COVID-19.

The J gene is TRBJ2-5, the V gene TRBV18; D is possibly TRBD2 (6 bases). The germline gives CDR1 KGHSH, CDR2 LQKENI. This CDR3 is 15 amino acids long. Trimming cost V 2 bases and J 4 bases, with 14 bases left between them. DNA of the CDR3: TGTGCCAGCTCACCATCTGCGGGGCCTACAGAGACCCAGTACTTC. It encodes CASSPSAGPTETQYF.

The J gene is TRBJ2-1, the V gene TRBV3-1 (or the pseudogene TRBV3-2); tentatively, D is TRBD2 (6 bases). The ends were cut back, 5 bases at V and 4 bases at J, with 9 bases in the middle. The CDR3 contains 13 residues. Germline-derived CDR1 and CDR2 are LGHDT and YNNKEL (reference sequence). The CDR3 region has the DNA TGTGCCAGCAGCAATAGCGGTTACAATGAGCAGTTCTTC. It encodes CASSNSGYNEQFF.

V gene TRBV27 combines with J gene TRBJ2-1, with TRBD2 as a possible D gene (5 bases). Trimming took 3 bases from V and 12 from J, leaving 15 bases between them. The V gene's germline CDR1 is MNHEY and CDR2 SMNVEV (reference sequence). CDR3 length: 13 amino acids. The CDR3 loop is CASSLTGIGVQFF. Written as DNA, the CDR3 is TGTGCCAGCAGTTTGACTGGCATCGGGGTGCAGTTCTTC.

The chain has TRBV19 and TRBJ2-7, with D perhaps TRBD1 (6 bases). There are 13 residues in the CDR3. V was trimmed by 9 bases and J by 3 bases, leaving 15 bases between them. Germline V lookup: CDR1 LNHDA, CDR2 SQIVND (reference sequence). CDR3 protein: CASSHREHYEQYF. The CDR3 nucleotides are TGTGCCAGCTCGCACAGGGAGCACTACGAGCAGTACTTC.

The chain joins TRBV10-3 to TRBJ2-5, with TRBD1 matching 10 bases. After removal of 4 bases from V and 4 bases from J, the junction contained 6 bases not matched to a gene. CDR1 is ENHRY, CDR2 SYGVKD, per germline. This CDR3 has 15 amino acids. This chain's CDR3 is CAISGQGALGETQYF. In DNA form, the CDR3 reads TGTGCCATCAGTGGACAGGGGGCGCTCGGAGAGACCCAGTACTTC.

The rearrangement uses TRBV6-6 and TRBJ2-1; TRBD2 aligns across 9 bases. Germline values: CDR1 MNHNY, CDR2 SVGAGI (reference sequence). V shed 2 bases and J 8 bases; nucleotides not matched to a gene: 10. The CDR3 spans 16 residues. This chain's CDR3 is CASSYPSAGGLDEQFF. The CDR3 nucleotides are TGTGCCAGCAGTTACCCATCGGCGGGAGGGCTGGATGAGCAGTTCTTC.

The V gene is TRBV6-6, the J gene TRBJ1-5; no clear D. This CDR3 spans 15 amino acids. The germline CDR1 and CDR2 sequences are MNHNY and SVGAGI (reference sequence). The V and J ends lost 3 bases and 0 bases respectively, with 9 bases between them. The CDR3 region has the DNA TGTGCCAGCAGTTATACACCTTATAGCAATCAGCCCCAGCATTTT. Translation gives CASSYTPYSNQPQHF.

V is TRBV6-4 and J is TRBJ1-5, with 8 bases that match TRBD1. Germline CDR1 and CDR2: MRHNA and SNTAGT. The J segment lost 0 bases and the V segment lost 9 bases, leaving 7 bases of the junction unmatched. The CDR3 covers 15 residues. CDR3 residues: CASKQGDLSNQPQHF. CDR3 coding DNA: TGTGCCAGTAAACAGGGGGACCTTAGCAATCAGCCCCAGCATTTT.

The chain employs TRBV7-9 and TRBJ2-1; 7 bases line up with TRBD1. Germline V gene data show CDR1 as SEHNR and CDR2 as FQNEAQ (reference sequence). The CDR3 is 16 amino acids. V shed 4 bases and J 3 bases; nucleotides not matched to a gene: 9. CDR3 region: CASSSSGTEIYNEQFF. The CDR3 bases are TGTGCCAGCAGCTCCTCCGGGACAGAGATCTACAATGAGCAGTTCTTC.

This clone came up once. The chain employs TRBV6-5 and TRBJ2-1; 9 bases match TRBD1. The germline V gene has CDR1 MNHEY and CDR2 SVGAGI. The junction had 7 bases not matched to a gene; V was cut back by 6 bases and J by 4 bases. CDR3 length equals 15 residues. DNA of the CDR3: TGTGCCAGCAGAAAAGACAGGGGGAATTACAATGAGCAGTTCTTC. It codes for CASRKDRGNYNEQFF.

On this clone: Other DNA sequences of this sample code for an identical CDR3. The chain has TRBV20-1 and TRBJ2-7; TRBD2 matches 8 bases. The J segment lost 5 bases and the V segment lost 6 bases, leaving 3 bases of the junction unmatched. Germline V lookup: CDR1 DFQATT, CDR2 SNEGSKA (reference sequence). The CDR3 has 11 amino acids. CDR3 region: CSATGGNEQYF. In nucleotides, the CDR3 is TGCAGTGCGACGGGGGGGAACGAGCAGTACTTC.

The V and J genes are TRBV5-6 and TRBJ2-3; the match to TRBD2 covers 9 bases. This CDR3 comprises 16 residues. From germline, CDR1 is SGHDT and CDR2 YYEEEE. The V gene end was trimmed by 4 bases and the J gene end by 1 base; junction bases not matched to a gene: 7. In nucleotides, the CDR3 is TGTGCCAGCAGCGGGGGGAAGCGGGAGGGCACAGATACGCAGTATTTT. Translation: CASSGGKREGTDTQYF.

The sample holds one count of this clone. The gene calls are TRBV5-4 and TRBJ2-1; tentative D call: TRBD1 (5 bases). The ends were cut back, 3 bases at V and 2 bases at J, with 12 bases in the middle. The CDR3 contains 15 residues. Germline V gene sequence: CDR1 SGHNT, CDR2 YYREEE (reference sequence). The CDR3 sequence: CASSSGPETYNEQFF. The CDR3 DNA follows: TGTGCCAGCAGCTCAGGGCCCGAAACCTACAATGAGCAGTTCTTC.

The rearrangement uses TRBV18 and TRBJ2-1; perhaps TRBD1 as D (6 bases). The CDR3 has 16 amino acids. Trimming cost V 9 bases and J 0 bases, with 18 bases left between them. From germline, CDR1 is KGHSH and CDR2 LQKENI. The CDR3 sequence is CASSTNGQSSYNEQFF. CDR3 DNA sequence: TGTGCCAGTTCCACCAACGGACAGAGCTCCTACAATGAGCAGTTCTTC.

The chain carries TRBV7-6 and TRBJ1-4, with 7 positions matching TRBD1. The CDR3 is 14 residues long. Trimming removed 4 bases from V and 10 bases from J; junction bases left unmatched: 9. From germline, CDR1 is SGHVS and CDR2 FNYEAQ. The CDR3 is CASSSRGQARKLFF. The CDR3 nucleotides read TGTGCCAGCAGCTCGCGAGGACAGGCCAGAAAACTGTTTTTT.

The CDR3 loop is CASSLGLAGGQETQYF. The CDR3 coding sequence is TGCGCCAGCAGCTTGGGACTAGCGGGAGGCCAAGAGACCCAGTACTTC. The chain employs TRBV5-1 and TRBJ2-5; 13 positions match TRBD2. From germline, CDR1 is SGHRS and CDR2 YFSETQ. Trimming at V came to 0 bases and at J to 1 base, leaving 0 bases not matched to a gene. The CDR3 sequence is 16 residues long. Together with reference TRBV5-1 and TRBJ2-5, the CDR3 gives the full variable domain: KAGVTQTPRYLIKTRGQQVTLSCSPISGHRSVSWYQQTPGQGLQFLFEYFSETQRNKGNFPGRFSGRQFSNSRSEMNVSTLELGDSALYLCASSLGLAGGQETQYFGPGTRLLVL.